Below are 21 T cell receptor beta chains sequenced from a single sample in a study of regulatory dendritic cells for organ transplantation. Sequenced by immunoSEQ multiplex PCR; TCRdb stores in-frame clones only, minus some. The sample shows 25,000 to 30,000 clones, under 90% of them seen only once. The specimen sequenced was naive CD8+ T cells from blood. As to subset: CD45RA+ naive T cells. These receptors were collected from a human donor in good health.

The chain joins TRBV7-2 to TRBJ2-1; D possibly corresponds to TRBD2 (5 bases). The V gene lost 5 bases and the J gene lost 0 bases, with 17 bases spanning the gap. Germline-derived CDR1 and CDR2 are SGHTA and FQGNSA. This CDR3 is 17 amino acids long. The CDR3 protein is CASSTSGLFRSYNEQFF. CDR3 DNA: TGTGCCAGCAGCACGAGCGGACTGTTCCGCTCCTACAATGAGCAGTTCTTC.

This clone was detected once. The V gene is TRBV19, the J gene TRBJ1-1; the match to TRBD1 covers 10 bases. The germline V gene encodes CDR1 LNHDA and CDR2 SQIVND (reference sequence). V was clipped by 8 bases and J by 0 bases; unmatched bases: 6. The CDR3 is 15 residues long. Written as DNA, the CDR3 is TGTGCCAGTCTAGACAGGGGGCCCATGAACACTGAAGCTTTCTTT. Translating gives CASLDRGPMNTEAFF.

The V call is TRBV9, the J call TRBJ1-3, with D unresolved. The V gene lost 0 bases and the J gene lost 0 bases, with 10 bases spanning the gap. Germline V gives CDR1 SGDLS, CDR2 YYNGEE. This CDR3 is built from 16 residues. DNA of the CDR3: TGTGCCAGCAGCGTAGGTTCCGGGGTCTCTGGAAACACCATATATTTT. Its translation is CASSVGSGVSGNTIYF.

The chain links TRBV6-6 to TRBJ1-2, with D possibly being TRBD1 (5 bases). CDR1 MNHNY and CDR2 SVGAGI come from the germline V gene (reference sequence). Trimming removed 6 bases from V and 2 bases from J, with 7 bases in between. This CDR3 has 12 amino acids. The CDR3 bases are TGTGCCAGCAGGACAGCAAACTATGGCTACACCTTC. Its translation is CASRTANYGYTF.

This sequence joins TRBV13 and TRBJ2-5; tentatively, D is TRBD1 (5 bases). The ends were cut back, 5 bases at V and 1 base at J, with 11 bases in the middle. The CDR3 loop spans 14 amino acids. Germline-derived CDR1 and CDR2 are PRHDT and FYEKMQ (reference sequence). The CDR3 region has the DNA TGTGCCAGCAGCCCCAGGGTTGCCCAAGAGACCCAGTACTTC. Protein sequence: CASSPRVAQETQYF.

The chain is built from TRBV5-5 and TRBJ1-3; TRBD1 agrees at 10 bases. J gave up 2 bases and V 4 bases, and 6 bases lay outside the gene matches. Germline V gene lookup returns CDR1 SGHKS and CDR2 YYEKEE (reference sequence). CDR3 length: 16 amino acids. CDR3 nucleotide sequence: TGTGCCAGCAGCCCAGGGACAGGGGCGGCTGGAAACACCATATATTTT. Translated: CASSPGTGAAGNTIYF.

This clone was seen just once. The chain joins TRBV6-1 to TRBJ2-3; 7 bases are shared with TRBD2. The V segment lost 3 bases and the J segment 0 bases; nucleotides outside the gene matches: 6. Germline V lookup: CDR1 MNHNS, CDR2 SASEGT. This CDR3 is built from 16 residues. CDR3 nucleotides: TGTGCCAGCAGTGAGTTTATAGCGGGTAGCACAGATACGCAGTATTTT. It encodes CASSEFIAGSTDTQYF.

In its sample, this clone was seen a few times. V usage is TRBV6-5 and J usage is TRBJ1-1; 11 bases are shared with TRBD1. Germline CDR1 MNHEY, CDR2 SVGAGI. This CDR3 region has 14 residues. J lost 7 bases, V lost 5 bases, and 6 bases had no gene match. CDR3 amino acids: CASSGPGTGGEAFF. CDR3 sequence (DNA): TGTGCCAGCAGTGGACCTGGGACAGGGGGTGAAGCTTTCTTT.

The V call is TRBV27, the J call TRBJ2-3; D remains unclear. The V end was cut by 2 bases, the J end by 1 base, with 7 bases between. The germline V gene has CDR1 MNHEY and CDR2 SMNVEV (reference sequence). This CDR3 contains 14 residues. CDR3 region: CASSLIYGTDTQYF. The CDR3 nucleotides are TGTGCCAGCAGTTTAATATATGGCACAGATACGCAGTATTTT.

This clone was seen just once. This chain links TRBV7-8 with TRBJ2-5; D not resolved. This CDR3 has 15 residues. V lost 5 bases, J lost 2 bases, and 15 bases lay in between. CDR1 and CDR2 (germline): SGHVS, FQNEAQ. The CDR3 loop reads CASSPRSGNQETQYF. The CDR3 region has the DNA TGTGCCAGCAGCCCCCGGAGTGGTAATCAAGAGACCCAGTACTTC.

This clone was recorded once. The rearrangement uses TRBV19 and TRBJ2-7; the match to TRBD1 covers 7 bases. Germline V lookup: CDR1 LNHDA, CDR2 SQIVND (reference sequence). Losses at the gene ends were 4 bases for V and 2 bases for J; bases not matched to a gene: 8. This CDR3 region has 15 residues. The CDR3 DNA follows: TGTGCCAGTAGTACACGGGACAGCGGAACCTACGAGCAGTACTTC. It codes for CASSTRDSGTYEQYF.

The gene calls are TRBV6-5 and TRBJ1-2; TRBD1 matches at 9 bases. CDR1 and CDR2 from the germline V gene are MNHEY and SVGAGI. The CDR3 sequence is 13 residues long. Trimming at V came to 6 bases and at J to 3 bases, leaving 2 bases not matched to a gene. The CDR3 region has the DNA TGTGCCAGCAGAACAGGGGGCTACTATGGCTACACCTTC. This translates into CASRTGGYYGYTF.

The genes are TRBV11-2 and TRBJ1-2; D unresolved. CDR3 size: 14 residues. Germline lookup yields CDR1 SGHAT and CDR2 FQNNGV. Trimming cost V 5 bases and J 6 bases, with 16 bases left between them. The CDR3 DNA sequence: TGTGCCAGCAGCCTAATCGGAGGGCGTGATGGCTACACCTTC. Translation gives CASSLIGGRDGYTF. Filled out from reference TRBV11-2 and TRBJ1-2, the complete variable domain reads EAGVAQSPRYKIIEKRQSVAFWCNPISGHATLYWYQQILGQGPKLLIQFQNNGVVDDSQLPKDRFSAERLKGVDSTLKIQPAKLEDSAVYLCASSLIGGRDGYTFGSGTRLTVV.

This chain connects TRBV5-6 to TRBJ1-2, with D possibly TRBD1 on 6 matching bases. Germline CDR1 SGHDT, CDR2 YYEEEE. The CDR3 spans 15 residues. Trimming removed 3 bases from V and 6 bases from J, with 18 bases in between. In nucleotides, the CDR3 is TGTGCCAGCAGCTCGGGTCAGGGGAAATTGGATGGCTACACCTTC. It yields the protein CASSSGQGKLDGYTF. The full variable domain, with the rest looked up from reference TRBV5-6 and TRBJ1-2, is DAGVTQSPTHLIKTRGQQVTLRCSPKSGHDTVSWYQQALGQGPQFIFQYYEEEERQRGNFPDRFSGHQFPNYSSELNVNALLLGDSALYLCASSSGQGKLDGYTFGSGTRLTVV.

This chain connects TRBV10-2 to TRBJ1-1; a weak D match, TRBD1 (6 bases). Germline CDR1 WSHSY, CDR2 SAAADI. V was pared by 4 bases and J by 1 base, with 10 bases between. The CDR3 contains 14 residues. In DNA form, the CDR3 reads TGCGCCAGCAGTGTACAGGGAAGGAACACTGAAGCTTTCTTT. This translates into CASSVQGRNTEAFF.

A single count supports this clone. The chain uses TRBV4-2 and TRBJ2-7; D unresolved. Germline V lookup: CDR1 LGHNA, CDR2 YNFKEQ. The CDR3 runs to 11 residues. V lost 0 bases and J lost 7, with 4 bases in between. The CDR3 nucleotides read TGTGCCAGCAGCCAAGATCGGGAGCAGTACTTC. It encodes CASSQDREQYF.

This chain uses TRBV7-8 with TRBJ2-3, with D uncertain. V was trimmed by 1 base and J by 11 bases, leaving 10 bases between them. The CDR3 is 12 amino acids. Germline V gene sequence: CDR1 SGHVS, CDR2 FQNEAQ. This CDR3 is CASSLEQARQYF. CDR3 bases: TGTGCCAGCAGCTTAGAACAAGCGAGGCAGTATTTT.

V gene TRBV11-1 combines with J gene TRBJ2-7; 10 bases match TRBD1. Germline CDR1 is SGHAT and CDR2 is FQDESV (reference sequence). The CDR3 contains 12 residues. J gave up 5 bases and V 8 bases, and 3 bases lay outside the gene matches. The CDR3: CASRDRGDEQYF. The CDR3 DNA reads as TGTGCCAGCCGGGACAGGGGCGACGAGCAGTACTTC.

V usage is TRBV28 and J usage is TRBJ1-2, with 9 nucleotides matching TRBD1. Germline V CDR1 and CDR2: MDHEN, SYDVKM. V lost 6 bases to trimming and J lost 3 bases; unmatched junction nucleotides: 20. This CDR3 is built from 19 residues. CDR3 in amino acids: CASSYHDGTGRYRDYGYTF. DNA for the CDR3: TGTGCCAGCAGCTACCACGATGGGACAGGGAGATACAGAGACTATGGCTACACCTTC.

The chain combines TRBV7-9 with TRBJ2-7; 9 positions match TRBD1. J was trimmed by 5 bases and V by 4 bases; bases with no gene match: 6. Germline V gives CDR1 SEHNR, CDR2 FQNEAQ (reference sequence). There are 14 residues in the CDR3. Here the CDR3 reads CASSSGTGYNEQYF. The CDR3 nucleotides read TGTGCCAGCAGCTCTGGGACAGGGTACAACGAGCAGTACTTC.

The chain couples TRBV7-9 to TRBJ1-3, with D tentatively TRBD1 (5 bases). The CDR3 runs to 16 residues. Per germline, CDR1 SEHNR and CDR2 FQNEAQ (reference sequence). The V end lost 1 base, the J end lost 2 bases, and 12 bases lay between the germline ends. CDR3: CASSLVPQGTGNTIYF. Here the CDR3 DNA reads TGTGCCAGCAGCTTAGTTCCTCAGGGTACTGGAAACACCATATATTTT.